Below, 21 T cell receptor beta chains from the same sample are listed, as sequenced in a study of cytomegalovirus exposure and HLA in healthy donors. Vbeta (60) and Jbeta (13) primers were used in the PCR. Measured with immunoSEQ multiplex PCR; TCRdb has only the in-frame clones, and not every one. Of roughly 150,000 clones listed, approximately 88% are singletons. What was sequenced was PBMCs. Every receptor here comes from a woman aged 18-30 years in good health and CMV-seronegative.

The gene calls are TRBV5-4 and TRBJ2-5; TRBD2 aligns across 11 bases. Germline V gene data show CDR1 as SGHNT and CDR2 as YYREEE (reference sequence). V was pared by 0 bases and J by 5 bases, with 12 bases of the junction left unmatched. This CDR3 spans 18 amino acids. The CDR3 reads CASSLVFSGGARRETQYF. As DNA, the CDR3 is TGTGCCAGCAGCTTGGTCTTTAGCGGGGGGGCCCGGCGGGAGACCCAGTACTTC. Together with reference TRBV5-4 and TRBJ2-5, the CDR3 gives the full variable domain: ETGVTQSPTHLIKTRGQQVTLRCSSQSGHNTVSWYQQALGQGPQFIFQYYREEENGRGNFPPRFSGLQFPNYSSELNVNALELDDSALYLCASSLVFSGGARRETQYFGPGTRLLVL.

V and J are TRBV7-8 and TRBJ2-7, with 8 bases identical to TRBD2. The ends lost 3 bases at V and 6 bases at J; junction bases unmatched: 7. Germline V lookup: CDR1 SGHVS, CDR2 FQNEAQ. This CDR3 is 14 amino acids long. This CDR3 reads CASSLGLGTSEQYF. The CDR3 DNA sequence: TGTGCCAGCAGCTTGGGGCTTGGGACTAGCGAGCAGTACTTC.

The chain employs TRBV27 and TRBJ2-6; 9 bases are shared with TRBD1. The germline V gene encodes CDR1 MNHEY and CDR2 SMNVEV (reference sequence). Losses at the gene ends were 9 bases for V and 0 bases for J; bases not matched to a gene: 15. The CDR3 has 19 residues. This CDR3 reads CASSPGTGPLLSGANVLTF. The CDR3 bases are TGTGCCAGTAGTCCCGGGACAGGGCCCCTCCTCTCTGGGGCCAACGTCCTGACTTTC.

In this sample, this clone turned up a few times. The chain employs TRBV19 and TRBJ1-2; the match to TRBD1 covers 11 bases. CDR1 LNHDA and CDR2 SQIVND come from the germline V gene (reference sequence). Trimming took 3 bases from V and 4 from J; bases not matched to a gene: 10. The CDR3 covers 17 residues. The chain's CDR3 is CASSISGGQGASYGYTF. As DNA, the CDR3 is TGTGCCAGTAGTATCAGCGGAGGACAGGGGGCGTCCTATGGCTACACCTTC.

In DNA, the CDR3 is TGTGCCAGTAGTATAGGAGAGCGAGGGAACACTGAAGCTTTCTTT. Its protein is CASSIGERGNTEAFF. The chain carries TRBV19 and TRBJ1-1; D is uncertain. In germline, CDR1 is LNHDA, CDR2 SQIVND (reference sequence). Trimming removed 1 base from V and 1 base from J, with 10 bases in between. This CDR3 is 15 amino acids long.

This clone was counted only a few times. The V call is TRBV28, the J call TRBJ2-1, with 7 bases identical to TRBD2. Trimming removed 3 bases from V and 2 bases from J; junction bases left unmatched: 7. The germline V gene has CDR1 MDHEN and CDR2 SYDVKM. This CDR3 contains 16 residues. The CDR3 here is CASSLGGTPAYNEQFF. Here the CDR3 DNA reads TGTGCCAGCAGTTTGGGAGGGACCCCTGCCTACAATGAGCAGTTCTTC.

This rearrangement joins TRBV5-6 to TRBJ2-3; tentatively, D is TRBD1 (5 bases). V gave up 4 bases and J gave up 6 bases, with 15 bases separating them. This CDR3 region has 14 residues. Germline CDR1 is SGHDT and CDR2 is YYEEEE. Here the CDR3 DNA reads TGTGCCAGCAGCCAGGACACAGGCTGGGATACGCAGTATTTT. Protein sequence: CASSQDTGWDTQYF. The full variable domain, in which reference TRBV5-6 and TRBJ2-3 provide the parts outside the CDR3, is DAGVTQSPTHLIKTRGQQVTLRCSPKSGHDTVSWYQQALGQGPQFIFQYYEEEERQRGNFPDRFSGHQFPNYSSELNVNALLLGDSALYLCASSQDTGWDTQYFGPGTRLTVL.

This chain uses TRBV18 with TRBJ2-2, with D maybe TRBD1 (6 bases). The CDR3 totals 16 residues. Trimming pared 4 bases from V and 1 base from J, leaving 13 bases between. In germline, CDR1 is KGHSH, CDR2 LQKENI. CDR3 loop: CASSLRQALNTGELFF. CDR3 in DNA: TGTGCCAGCTCACTCCGACAGGCACTGAACACCGGGGAGCTGTTTTTT.

In this sample, this clone turned up once. This chain links TRBV2 with TRBJ1-5, with D possibly TRBD1 on 5 matching bases. Trimming shortened V by 0 bases and J by 1 base, and 7 bases separated the two germline ends. The CDR3 totals 15 residues. Germline V CDR1 and CDR2: SNHLY, FYNNEI. CDR3 DNA: TGTGCCAGCAGTGAAGCCAGGGTAAGCAATCAGCCCCAGCATTTT. Its translation: CASSEARVSNQPQHF. Based on the CDR3 plus reference TRBV2 and TRBJ1-5, the full variable domain is EPEVTQTPSHQVTQMGQEVILRCVPISNHLYFYWYRQILGQKVEFLVSFYNNEISEKSEIFDDQFSVERPDGSNFTLKIRSTKLEDSAMYFCASSEARVSNQPQHFGDGTRLSIL.

The chain carries TRBV5-1 and TRBJ1-2, with 9 bases matching TRBD1. CDR1 and CDR2 (germline): SGHRS, YFSETQ. CDR3 length: 14 residues. The junction had 8 bases not matched to a gene; V was cut back by 4 bases and J by 7 bases. The CDR3 sequence is CASSRDRASGGYTF. The CDR3, as DNA: TGCGCCAGCAGCCGGGACAGGGCTTCTGGTGGCTACACCTTC.

The chain employs TRBV6-1 and TRBJ1-2; perhaps TRBD1 as D (6 bases). Germline assignment: CDR1 MNHNS and CDR2 SASEGT. V shed 6 bases and J shed 1 base, with 9 bases lying between them. CDR3 length: 13 residues. The CDR3 DNA sequence: TGTGCCAGCAGCTTGGACAGTAACTATGGCTACACCTTC. It yields the protein CASSLDSNYGYTF.

This clone has a single count. This chain joins TRBV27 and TRBJ2-2, with 9 positions matching TRBD2. The V gene's germline CDR1 is MNHEY and CDR2 SMNVEV (reference sequence). CDR3 length equals 16 residues. The trim removed 9 bases at V and 4 bases at J, leaving 12 bases unmatched. The CDR3 DNA sequence: TGTGCCAGTCGGTGGATGGCGGGGGGGCGCACCGGGGAGCTGTTTTTT. This translates into CASRWMAGGRTGELFF.

The chain is built from TRBV5-4 and TRBJ1-1; D is uncertain. The germline CDR1 and CDR2 sequences are SGHNT and YYREEE (reference sequence). The length of the CDR3 is 13 residues. V was cut by 1 base and J by 4 bases, with 8 bases left in between. CDR3 residues: CASSLMGSTEAFF. The CDR3 DNA sequence: TGTGCCAGCAGCTTGATGGGGAGCACTGAAGCTTTCTTT.

V and J are TRBV2 and TRBJ1-1; tentative D call: TRBD1 (6 bases). The CDR3 extends over 14 amino acids. Trimming shortened V by 7 bases and J by 1 base, and 13 bases separated the two germline ends. Germline-derived CDR1 and CDR2 are SNHLY and FYNNEI. The CDR3 DNA follows: TGTGCCAGCAAAGGCGGGGGGGCGAACACTGAAGCTTTCTTT. Encoded protein: CASKGGGANTEAFF.

The chain links TRBV6-6 to TRBJ1-5, with no clear D. Looked up from germline, CDR1 is MNHNY and CDR2 is SVGAGI (reference sequence). V lost 6 bases to trimming and J lost 4 bases, with 10 bases between them. The CDR3 totals 13 residues. The CDR3 DNA sequence: TGTGCCAGCAGGCCTCCGGGAAATCAGCCCCAGCATTTT. Amino acid sequence: CASRPPGNQPQHF.

The sample holds one count of this clone. The V call is TRBV9, the J call TRBJ2-2, with 7 bases matching TRBD2. J was trimmed by 7 bases and V by 3 bases; bases with no gene match: 6. This CDR3 region has 14 residues. Germline values: CDR1 SGDLS, CDR2 YYNGEE. The CDR3: CASSETRTSGELFF. The CDR3 DNA sequence: TGTGCCAGCAGCGAAACCCGGACTAGCGGGGAGCTGTTTTTT.

The rearrangement links TRBV28 to TRBJ2-1; 16 nucleotides align to TRBD2. Trimming removed 1 base from V and 8 bases from J; junction bases left unmatched: 5. This CDR3 contains 17 residues. Germline values: CDR1 MDHEN, CDR2 SYDVKM. Written as DNA, the CDR3 is TGTGCCAGCAGTTTATTGGGACTAGCGGGGGGGTCGGATGAGCAGTTCTTC. Its protein product is CASSLLGLAGGSDEQFF. Full variable domain (remainder filled in from reference TRBV28 and TRBJ2-1): DVKVTQSSRYLVKRTGEKVFLECVQDMDHENMFWYRQDPGLGLRLIYFSYDVKMKEKGDIPEGYSVSREKKERFSLILESASTNQTSMYLCASSLLGLAGGSDEQFFGPGTRLTVL.

The rearrangement uses TRBV15 and TRBJ2-6, with D possibly TRBD1 on 5 matching bases. V shed 2 bases and J shed 1 base, with 6 bases lying between them. The CDR3 runs to 15 residues. Germline V gene data show CDR1 as LNHNV and CDR2 as YYDKDF (reference sequence). CDR3 region: CATSRKGSGANVLTF. Here the CDR3 DNA reads TGTGCCACCAGCAGAAAGGGGTCTGGGGCCAACGTCCTGACTTTC.

This clone was picked up a small number of times. The chain recombines TRBV28 with TRBJ2-7; TRBD1 agrees at 8 bases. CDR3 length: 13 residues. The trim removed 9 bases at V and 6 bases at J, leaving 10 bases unmatched. Germline CDR1 is MDHEN and CDR2 is SYDVKM. The CDR3 DNA reads TGTGCCAGTGTGAGGCAGGGGGCGGGCGAGCAGTACTTC. Protein sequence: CASVRQGAGEQYF.

This clone was recorded once. The V gene is TRBV19, the J gene TRBJ1-1, with D uncertain. Germline values: CDR1 LNHDA, CDR2 SQIVND (reference sequence). The CDR3 runs to 16 residues. V shed 5 bases and J shed 0 bases, with 16 bases lying between them. The CDR3 DNA follows: TGTGCCAGTAGTGAACCGAGAGGGCTACTGAACACTGAAGCTTTCTTT. Translation gives CASSEPRGLLNTEAFF.

V and J are TRBV28 and TRBJ2-7; D is possibly TRBD2 (7 bases). The germline V and J ends were trimmed by 3 bases and 2 bases, with 11 bases remaining between them. Germline CDR1 MDHEN, CDR2 SYDVKM. This CDR3 spans 14 amino acids. CDR3 nucleotide sequence: TGTGCCAGCAGTTTTGGGGGGGCGGCCTACGAGCAGTACTTC. Translated: CASSFGGAAYEQYF.